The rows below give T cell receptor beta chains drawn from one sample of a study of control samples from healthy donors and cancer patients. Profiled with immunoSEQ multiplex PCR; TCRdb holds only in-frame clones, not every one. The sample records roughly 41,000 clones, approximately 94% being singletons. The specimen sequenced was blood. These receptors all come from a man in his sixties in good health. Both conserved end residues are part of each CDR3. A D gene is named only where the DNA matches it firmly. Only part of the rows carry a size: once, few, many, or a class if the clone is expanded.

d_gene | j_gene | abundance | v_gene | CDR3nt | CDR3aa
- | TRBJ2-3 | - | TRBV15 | TGTGCCACCAGCAGAGGGGGGACACGTACTAGCACAGATACGCAGTATTTT | CATSRGGTRTSTDTQYF
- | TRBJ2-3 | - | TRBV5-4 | TGTGCCAGCAGGCAAGATCGGATGGCAGATACGCAGTATTTT | CASRQDRMADTQYF
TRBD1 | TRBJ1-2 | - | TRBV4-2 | TGTGCCAGCAGCCAGGGACAGAACTATGGCTACACCTTC | CASSQGQNYGYTF
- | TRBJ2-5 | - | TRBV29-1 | TGCAGCGTGCGCCAAGAGACCCAGTACTTC | CSVRQETQYF
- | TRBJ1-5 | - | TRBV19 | TGTGCCAGTAGTATCCAGGGCGAGCAGCCCCAGCATTTT | CASSIQGEQPQHF
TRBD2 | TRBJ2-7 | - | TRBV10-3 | TGTGCCATCAGTGGGACTAGCGTCTTCTACGAGCAGTACTTC | CAISGTSVFYEQYF
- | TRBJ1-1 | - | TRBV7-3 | TGTGCCGCGAGGGGAACTCTGAACACTGAAGCTTTCTTT | CAARGTLNTEAFF
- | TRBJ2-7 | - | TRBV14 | TGTGCCAGCAGCCAGGACAGCTCCTACGAGCAGTACTTC | CASSQDSSYEQYF
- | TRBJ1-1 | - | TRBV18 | TGTGCCAGCTCACCACTGGGGGTGAACACTGAAGCTTTCTTT | CASSPLGVNTEAFF
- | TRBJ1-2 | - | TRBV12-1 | TGTGCCAGCAGCTGCCGACAGGCCGCTTATGGCTACACCTTC | CASSCRQAAYGYTF
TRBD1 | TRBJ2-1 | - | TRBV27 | TGTGCCAGCAGTTTCCCAGACAGGGTCGATGAGCAGTTCTTC | CASSFPDRVDEQFF
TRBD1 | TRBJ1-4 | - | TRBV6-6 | TGTGCCAGCAGTCGACAGGGCGGAGAAAAACTGTTTTTT | CASSRQGGEKLFF
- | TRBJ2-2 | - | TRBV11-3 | TGTGCCAGCAGCTTTAAACGCACCGGGGAGCTGTTTTTT | CASSFKRTGELFF
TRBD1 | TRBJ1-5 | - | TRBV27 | TGTGCCAGCAGTCGGGACAGAAGCAATCAGCCCCAGCATTTT | CASSRDRSNQPQHF
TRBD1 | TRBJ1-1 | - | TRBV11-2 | TGTGCCAGCAGCCTGACAGGGTTTTCGGACACTGAAGCTTTCTTT | CASSLTGFSDTEAFF
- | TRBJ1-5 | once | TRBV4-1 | TGCGCCAGCAGCCAATCCCAGATTAGCAATCAGCCCCAGCATTTT | CASSQSQISNQPQHF
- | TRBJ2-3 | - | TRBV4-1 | TGCGCCAGCAGCCATCCAGTTGGTGCGGGCGTAGGGGATACGCAGTATTTT | CASSHPVGAGVGDTQYF
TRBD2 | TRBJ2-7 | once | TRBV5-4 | TGTGCCAGCAGCTGGACTAGCGGGAACCCAGGCGGGGAGCAGTACTTC | CASSWTSGNPGGEQYF
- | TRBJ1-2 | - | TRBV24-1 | TGTGCCACCAGTGAATCCGACGACCGAGAACCTAGAGGCTACACCTTC | CATSESDDREPRGYTF
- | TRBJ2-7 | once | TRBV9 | TGTGCCAGCAGCGTAGGGCAGTCCTACGAGCAGTACTTC | CASSVGQSYEQYF
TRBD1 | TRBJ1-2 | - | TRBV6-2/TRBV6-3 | TGTGCCAGCAGCGATCAGGGGGGAGACGGCTACACCTTC | CASSDQGGDGYTF
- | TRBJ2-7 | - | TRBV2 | TGTGCCAGCAATGAAGGCAGCAACTACGAGCAGTACTTC | CASNEGSNYEQYF
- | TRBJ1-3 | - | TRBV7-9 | TGTGCCAGCAGCAAAGCCCAGGGGTACGGAAACACCATATATTTT | CASSKAQGYGNTIYF
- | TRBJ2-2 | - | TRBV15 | TGTGCCACCAGCAGACCAGGGAAGCGGGTCCCCGGGGAGCTGTTTTTT | CATSRPGKRVPGELFF
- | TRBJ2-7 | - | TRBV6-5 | TGTGCCAGCAGCAGCTCCAAGGAAGCCGAGCAGTACTTC | CASSSSKEAEQYF
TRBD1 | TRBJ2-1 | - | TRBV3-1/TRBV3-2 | TGTGCCAGCAGCTCCCTTCCCAGGGACAGGGGGGCCAATGAGCAGTTCTTC | CASSSLPRDRGANEQFF
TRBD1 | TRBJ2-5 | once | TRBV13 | TGTGCCAGCAGCGCTCGAGGGGGCCGGGAGACCCAGTACTTC | CASSARGGRETQYF
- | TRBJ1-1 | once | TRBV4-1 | TGCGCCAGCAGCCAAGCGAGATTACAGAACACTGAAGCTTTCTTT | CASSQARLQNTEAFF
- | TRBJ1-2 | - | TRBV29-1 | TGCAGCGTTGTCCCGGGGAGAGACTATGGCTACACCTTC | CSVVPGRDYGYTF
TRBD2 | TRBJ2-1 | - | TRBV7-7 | TGTGCTAGCAGCTTAGGGGGACTAGCGGGAAATAATGAGCAGTTCTTC | CASSLGGLAGNNEQFF
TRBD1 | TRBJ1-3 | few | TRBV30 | TGTGCCTGGAGATCAGCAGGGGGGGATGGAAACACCATATATTTT | CAWRSAGGDGNTIYF
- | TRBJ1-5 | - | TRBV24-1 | TGTGCCACCAGTGATGCTACCGGGGGCAATCAGCCCCAGCATTTT | CATSDATGGNQPQHF
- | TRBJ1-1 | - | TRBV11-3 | TGTGCCAGCAGCTTAGCAGACAGCAACACTGAAGCTTTCTTT | CASSLADSNTEAFF
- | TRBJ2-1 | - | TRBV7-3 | TGTGCCAGCAGCCCATCTAGGAACAATGAGCAGTTCTTC | CASSPSRNNEQFF
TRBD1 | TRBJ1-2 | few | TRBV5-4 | TGTGCCAGCAGCCACACAGGGGACAAGGGCTACACCTTC | CASSHTGDKGYTF
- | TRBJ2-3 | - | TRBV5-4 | TGTGCCAGCAGCTTACCGGGAAGTACGCAGTATTTT | CASSLPGSTQYF
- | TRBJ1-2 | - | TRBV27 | TGTGCCAGCAGTTTATTTTCAGGGCGAGGGGGCTACACCTTC | CASSLFSGRGGYTF
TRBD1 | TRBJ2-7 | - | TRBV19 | TGTGCCAGCCGGAAGGAGGGACAGGGAGGCCACGAGCAGTACTTC | CASRKEGQGGHEQYF
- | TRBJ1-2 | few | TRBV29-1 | TGCAGCGTTGAATGGTCTAACAGAGGAAACTATGGCTACACCTTC | CSVEWSNRGNYGYTF
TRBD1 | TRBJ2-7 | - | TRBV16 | TGTGCCAGCAGAACTCCGGGACAGGGGTTCTACGAGCAGTACTTC | CASRTPGQGFYEQYF
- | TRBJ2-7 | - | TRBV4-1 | TGCGCCAGCAGCCTTGGGGGAGGTCCCTACGAGCAGTACTTC | CASSLGGGPYEQYF
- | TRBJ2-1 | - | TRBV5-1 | TGCGCCAGCAGCCCGTGGGGCAGCGACTACAATGAGCAGTTCTTC | CASSPWGSDYNEQFF